This note documents a single T cell receptor (beta chain) sequence. The antigen remains unidentified. This sample was included in a study of CD8+ T cells in alopecia areata. Findings and caveats of the study: Lesional scalp, especially alopecia totalis/universalis, showed higher clonality than normal scalp. The study found tofacitinib significantly decreased scalp clonality and expanded CD8+ clones among the top 100.

Indicated treatment: oral pan-JAK inhibitor, 5-10 mg twice daily. The CDR3 length is 17 residues. Losses at the gene ends were 6 bases for V and 1 base for J; bases not matched to a gene: 12. The germline V gene encodes CDR1 SQVTM and CDR2 ANQGSEA. In each case, RNA was isolated and then reverse transcribed into cDNA as the sequencing template. Here immunoSEQ multiplex PCR was the method, and the copy in TCRdb shows in-frame clones only, minus some. Seen here are 150,000 to 200,000 clones, around 60% observed once, and the top ten hold 13% to 15%. This rearrangement joins TRBV29-1 to TRBJ1-4, with TRBD1 identical over 9 bases. This clonotype was sampled from a human donor with alopecia areata. This specimen consisted of CD4+ T cells sorted from blood, obtained at week 24, from a patient treated with tofacitinib. CDR3 sequence reads: CSVSWGQGARTNEKLFF. In DNA, the CDR3 is TGCAGCGTGTCATGGGGACAGGGAGCAAGAACTAATGAAAAACTGTTTTTT.